The 8 T cell receptor beta chains listed next were all sequenced from one sample in a study of cytomegalovirus exposure and HLA in healthy donors. PCR was performed using 60 Vbeta and 13 Jbeta primers. Profiled with immunoSEQ multiplex PCR; TCRdb holds only in-frame clones, not every one. The sample lists 55,000 to 80,000 clones, roughly 78% occurring once. The specimen sequenced was PBMCs. All receptors derive from a man aged 40-49 years in good health and CMV-seronegative.

The gene calls are TRBV7-8 and TRBJ2-7, with TRBD2 matching 14 bases. The trim removed 5 bases at V and 5 bases at J, leaving 5 bases unmatched. Germline loops: CDR1 SGHVS, CDR2 FQNEAQ. The length of the CDR3 is 15 residues. CDR3 in DNA: TGTGCCAGCAGCATAAGACTAGCGGGGGGGCACGAGCAGTACTTC. Translated, it gives CASSIRLAGGHEQYF.

As regards this clone: A single base is all that separates this from a far larger clone, so a read error is likely. The CDR3 bases are TGTGCCAGCAGCTTAACAGGCTACGAGCAGTACTTC. Protein sequence: CASSLTGYEQYF. The V call is TRBV7-9, the J call TRBJ2-5, with a possible D match to TRBD1 (5 bases). The J call may be faulty, since TRBJ2-7 better matches the DNA end. From germline, CDR1 is SEHNR and CDR2 FQNEAQ (reference sequence). The length of the CDR3 is 12 residues.

The chain couples TRBV5-4 to TRBJ2-3, with no clear D. Germline loops: CDR1 SGHNT, CDR2 YYREEE (reference sequence). The CDR3 consists of 16 residues. V was pared by 3 bases and J by 0 bases, with 14 bases between. CDR3 nucleotides: TGTGCCAGCAGCTCGGGTGGCGGAGCTAGCACAGATACGCAGTATTTT. Amino acids: CASSSGGGASTDTQYF.

The chain uses TRBV29-1 and TRBJ2-7, with D unresolved. The V end was cut by 4 bases, the J end by 4 bases, with 5 bases between. The CDR3 covers 10 residues. Germline V gene sequence: CDR1 SQVTM, CDR2 ANQGSEA. CDR3 DNA: TGCAGCGTTGGAACTTACGAGCAGTACTTC. Residues: CSVGTYEQYF.

The rearrangement joins TRBV6-1 to TRBJ1-2; D remains ambiguous. V was clipped by 6 bases and J by 3 bases, with 11 bases between them. This CDR3 has 13 amino acids. Germline-derived CDR1 and CDR2 are MNHNS and SASEGT. The CDR3 nucleotides read TGTGCCAGCAGAATCGACACAGACTATGGCTACACCTTC. Protein: CASRIDTDYGYTF.

The rearrangement uses TRBV15 and TRBJ2-2; 7 bases agree with TRBD1. Germline trimming cut 1 base from V and 4 bases from J; bases unmatched to any gene: 3. The CDR3 extends over 15 amino acids. Germline V gene lookup returns CDR1 LNHNV and CDR2 YYDKDF (reference sequence). In DNA, the CDR3 is TGTGCCACCAGCAGAGTCGGGACAGCCACCGGGGAGCTGTTTTTT. It yields the protein CATSRVGTATGELFF.

The chain is built from TRBV19 and TRBJ1-4; TRBD1 matches at 8 bases. The CDR3 spans 14 residues. Germline loops: CDR1 LNHDA, CDR2 SQIVND (reference sequence). V shed 2 bases and J 15 bases; nucleotides not matched to a gene: 11. The CDR3 protein is CASSISGGAGAVFF. For the CDR3, the DNA is TGTGCCAGTAGTATATCAGGGGGCGCGGGGGCAGTGTTTTTT.

This clone was seen a handful of times. The junction differs from germline at one of its ends, possibly a read error. The rearrangement joins TRBV5-1 to TRBJ1-4; D is unresolved. Germline-derived CDR1 and CDR2 are SGHRS and YFSETQ. The CDR3 contains 12 residues. CDR3 region: CASSLRNEKLFF. The CDR3 nucleotides are TGTGCCAGCAGCCTGAGGAATGAAAAACTGTTTTTT.